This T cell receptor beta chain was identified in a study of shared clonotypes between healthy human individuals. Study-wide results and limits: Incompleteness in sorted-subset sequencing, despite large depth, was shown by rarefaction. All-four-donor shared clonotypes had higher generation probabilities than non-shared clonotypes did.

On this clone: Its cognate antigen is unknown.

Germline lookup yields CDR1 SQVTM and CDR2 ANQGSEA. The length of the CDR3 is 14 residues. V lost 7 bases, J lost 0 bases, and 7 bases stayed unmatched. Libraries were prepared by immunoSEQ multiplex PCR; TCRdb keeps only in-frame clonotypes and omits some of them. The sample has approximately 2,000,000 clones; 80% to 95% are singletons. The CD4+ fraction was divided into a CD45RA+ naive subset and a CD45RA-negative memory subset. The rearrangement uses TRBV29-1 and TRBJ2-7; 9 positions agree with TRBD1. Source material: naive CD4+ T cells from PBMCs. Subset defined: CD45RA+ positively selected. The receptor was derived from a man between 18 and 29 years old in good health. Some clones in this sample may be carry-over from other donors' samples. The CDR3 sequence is CSAARTGVSYEQYF. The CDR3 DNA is TGCAGCGCAGCCCGGACAGGGGTCTCCTACGAGCAGTACTTC.